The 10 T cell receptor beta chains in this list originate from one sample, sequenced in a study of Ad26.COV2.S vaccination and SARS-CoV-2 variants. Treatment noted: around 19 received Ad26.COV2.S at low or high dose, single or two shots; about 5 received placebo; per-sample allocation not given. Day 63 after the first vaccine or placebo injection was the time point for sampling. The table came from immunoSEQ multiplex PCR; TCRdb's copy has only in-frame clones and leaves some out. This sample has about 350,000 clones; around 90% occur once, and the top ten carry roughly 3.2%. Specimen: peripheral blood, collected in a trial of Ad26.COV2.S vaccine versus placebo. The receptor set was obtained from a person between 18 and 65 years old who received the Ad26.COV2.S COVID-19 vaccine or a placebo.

CDR3 in DNA: TGTGCCTGGAGAGACAGGACCAATTCACCCCTCCACTTT. This translates into CAWRDRTNSPLHF. The chain recombines TRBV30 with TRBJ1-6; perhaps TRBD1 as D (6 bases). Trimming pared 3 bases from V and 7 bases from J, leaving 10 bases between. From germline, CDR1 is GTSNPN and CDR2 SVGIG (reference sequence). There are 13 residues in the CDR3.

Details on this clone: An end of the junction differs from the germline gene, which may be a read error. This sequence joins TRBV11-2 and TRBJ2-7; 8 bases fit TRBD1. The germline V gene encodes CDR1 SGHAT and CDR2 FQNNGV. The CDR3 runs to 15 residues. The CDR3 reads CASRLGRDRTNEQYF. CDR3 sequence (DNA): TGTGCCAGCAGATTAGGACGGGACAGGACAAACGAGCAGTACTTC.

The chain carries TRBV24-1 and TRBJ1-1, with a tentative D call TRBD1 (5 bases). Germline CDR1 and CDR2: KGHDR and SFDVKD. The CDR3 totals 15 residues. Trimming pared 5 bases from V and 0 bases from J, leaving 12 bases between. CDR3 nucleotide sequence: TGTGCCACCAGTGCTCCGGGACGGGTGAACACTGAAGCTTTCTTT. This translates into CATSAPGRVNTEAFF.

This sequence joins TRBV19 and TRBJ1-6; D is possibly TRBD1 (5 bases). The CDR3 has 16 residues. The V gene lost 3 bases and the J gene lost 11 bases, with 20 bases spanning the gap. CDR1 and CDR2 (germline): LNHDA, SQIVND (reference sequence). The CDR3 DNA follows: TGTGCCAGTAGTATCCACTCAGGGACCCCAGCCGCACCCCTCCACTTT. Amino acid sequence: CASSIHSGTPAAPLHF.

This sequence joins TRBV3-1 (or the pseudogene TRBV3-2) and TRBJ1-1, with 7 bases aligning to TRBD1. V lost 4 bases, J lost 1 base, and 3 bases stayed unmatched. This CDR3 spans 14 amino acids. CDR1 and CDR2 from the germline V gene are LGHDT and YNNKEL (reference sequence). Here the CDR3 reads CASSPGQQNTEAFF. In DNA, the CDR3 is TGTGCCAGCAGCCCGGGACAGCAGAACACTGAAGCTTTCTTT.

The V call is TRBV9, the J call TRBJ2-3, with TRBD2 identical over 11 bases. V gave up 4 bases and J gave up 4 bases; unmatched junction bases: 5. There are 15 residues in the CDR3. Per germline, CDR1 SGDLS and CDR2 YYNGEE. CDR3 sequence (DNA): TGTGCCAGCAGCCTTAGCGGGGGGGCGGCAGATACGCAGTATTTT. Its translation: CASSLSGGAADTQYF. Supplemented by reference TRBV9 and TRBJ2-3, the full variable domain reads DSGVTQTPKHLITATGQRVTLRCSPRSGDLSVYWYQQSLDQGLQFLIQYYNGEERAKGNILERFSAQQFPDLHSELNLSSLELGDSALYFCASSLSGGAADTQYFGPGTRLTVL.

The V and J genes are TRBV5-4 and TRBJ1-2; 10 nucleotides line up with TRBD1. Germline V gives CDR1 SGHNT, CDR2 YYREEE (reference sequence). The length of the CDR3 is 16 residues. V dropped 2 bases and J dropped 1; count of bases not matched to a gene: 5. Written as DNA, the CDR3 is TGTGCCAGCAGCTTCGACAGGGGGCGCCTTAACTATGGCTACACCTTC. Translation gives CASSFDRGRLNYGYTF.

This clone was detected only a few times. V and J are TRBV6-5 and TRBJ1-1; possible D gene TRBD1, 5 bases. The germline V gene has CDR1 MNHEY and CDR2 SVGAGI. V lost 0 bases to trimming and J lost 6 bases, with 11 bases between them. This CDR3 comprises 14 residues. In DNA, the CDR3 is TGTGCCAGCAGTTACTCGGAGGGGCGGTCTGAAGCTTTCTTT. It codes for CASSYSEGRSEAFF.

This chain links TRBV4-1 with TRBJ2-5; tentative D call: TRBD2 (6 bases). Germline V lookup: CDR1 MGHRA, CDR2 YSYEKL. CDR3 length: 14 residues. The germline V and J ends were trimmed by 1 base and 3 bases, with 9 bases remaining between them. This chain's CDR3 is CASSQVGLEETQYF. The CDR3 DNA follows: TGCGCCAGCAGCCAAGTGGGACTTGAAGAGACCCAGTACTTC.

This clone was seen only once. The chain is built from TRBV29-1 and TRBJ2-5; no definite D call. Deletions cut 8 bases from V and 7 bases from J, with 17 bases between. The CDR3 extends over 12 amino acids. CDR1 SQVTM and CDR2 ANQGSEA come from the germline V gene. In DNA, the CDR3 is TGCAGCTCTGGGGTGGGCTCAGGGACCCAGTACTTC. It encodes CSSGVGSGTQYF.